This TCR beta chain emerged from a study of tumor and adjacent non-tumor tissue in lung cancer. This sample's RNA came from whole unsorted tissue. More than 3 cm separated this lung sample from the edge of the tumor. With V trimmed by 5 bases and J by 4 bases, 8 bases remained unmatched. There are 15 residues in the CDR3. From germline, CDR1 is SGHNT and CDR2 YYREEE (reference sequence). Three rounds of nested PCR, following a modified ARM-PCR protocol, produced the TCRbeta library. One entry per CDR3 protein results from TCRdb running MiXCR on the multiplex PCR reads. The table includes fewer than 90,000 distinct CDR3 sequences, more than 75% detected once.

The genes are TRBV5-4 and TRBJ2-3, with 9 bases matching TRBD2. This sequence was found in a woman aged 45-59 years with non-small cell lung cancer. Material for sequencing was distant non-tumor lung tissue. The CDR3 DNA reads TGTGCCAGCAGTTTGTCCAGGACTAGCGCAGATACGCAGTATTTT. As protein: CASSLSRTSADTQYF.